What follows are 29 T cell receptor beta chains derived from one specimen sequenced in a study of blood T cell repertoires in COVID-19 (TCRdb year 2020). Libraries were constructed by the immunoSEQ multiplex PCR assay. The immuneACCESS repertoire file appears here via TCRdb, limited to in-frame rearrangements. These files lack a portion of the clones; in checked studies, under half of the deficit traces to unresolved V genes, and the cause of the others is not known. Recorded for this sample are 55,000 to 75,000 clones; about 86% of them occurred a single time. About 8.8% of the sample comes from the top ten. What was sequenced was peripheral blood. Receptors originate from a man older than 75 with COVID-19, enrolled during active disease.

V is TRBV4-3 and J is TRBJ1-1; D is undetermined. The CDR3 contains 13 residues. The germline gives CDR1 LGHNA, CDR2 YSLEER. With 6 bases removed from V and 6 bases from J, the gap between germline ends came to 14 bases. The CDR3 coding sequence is TGCGCCAGCAGATATCAGATGACTGCTGAAGCTTTCTTT. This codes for CASRYQMTAEAFF.

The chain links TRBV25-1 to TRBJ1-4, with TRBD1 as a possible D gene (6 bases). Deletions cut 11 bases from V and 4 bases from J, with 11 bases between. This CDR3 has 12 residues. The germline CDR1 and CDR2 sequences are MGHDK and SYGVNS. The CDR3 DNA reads TGTGCCGGGGGGGGCGATAATGAAAAACTGTTTTTT. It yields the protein CAGGGDNEKLFF.

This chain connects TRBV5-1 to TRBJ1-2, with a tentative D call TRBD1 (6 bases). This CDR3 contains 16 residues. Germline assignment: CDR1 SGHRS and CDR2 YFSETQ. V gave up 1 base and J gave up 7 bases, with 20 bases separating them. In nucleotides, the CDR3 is TGCGCCAGCAGCTTGTTGGCCGACAGGAGCCTGGGTGGCTACACCTTC. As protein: CASSLLADRSLGGYTF. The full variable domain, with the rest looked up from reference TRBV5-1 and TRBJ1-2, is KAGVTQTPRYLIKTRGQQVTLSCSPISGHRSVSWYQQTPGQGLQFLFEYFSETQRNKGNFPGRFSGRQFSNSRSEMNVSTLELGDSALYLCASSLLADRSLGGYTFGSGTRLTVV.

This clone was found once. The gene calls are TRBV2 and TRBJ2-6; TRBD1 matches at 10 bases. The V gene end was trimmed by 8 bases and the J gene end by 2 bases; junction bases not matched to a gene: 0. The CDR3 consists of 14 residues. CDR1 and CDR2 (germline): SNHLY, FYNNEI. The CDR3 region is CASGQGAGANVLTF. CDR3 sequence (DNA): TGTGCCAGCGGACAGGGGGCTGGGGCCAACGTCCTGACTTTC.

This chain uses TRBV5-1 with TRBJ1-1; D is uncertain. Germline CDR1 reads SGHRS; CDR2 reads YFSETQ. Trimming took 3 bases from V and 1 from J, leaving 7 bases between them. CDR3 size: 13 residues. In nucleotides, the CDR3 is TGCGCCAGCAGCTGGCCAGGGAACACTGAAGCTTTCTTT. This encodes CASSWPGNTEAFF. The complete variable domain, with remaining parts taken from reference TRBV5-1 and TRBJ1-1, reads KAGVTQTPRYLIKTRGQQVTLSCSPISGHRSVSWYQQTPGQGLQFLFEYFSETQRNKGNFPGRFSGRQFSNSRSEMNVSTLELGDSALYLCASSWPGNTEAFFGQGTRLTVV.

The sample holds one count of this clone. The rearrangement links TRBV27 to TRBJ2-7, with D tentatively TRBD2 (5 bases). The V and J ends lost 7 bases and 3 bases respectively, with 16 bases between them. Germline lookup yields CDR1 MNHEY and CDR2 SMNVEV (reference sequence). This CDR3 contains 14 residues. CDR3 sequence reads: CASTLDYLSYEQYF. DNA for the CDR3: TGTGCCAGCACCCTTGACTACCTCAGCTACGAGCAGTACTTC.

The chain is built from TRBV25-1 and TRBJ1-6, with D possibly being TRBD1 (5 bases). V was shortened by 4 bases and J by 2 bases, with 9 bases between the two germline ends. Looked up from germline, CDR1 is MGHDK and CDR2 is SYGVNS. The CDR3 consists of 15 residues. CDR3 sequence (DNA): TGTGCCAGCAGTGGTGGGGCCCCCTATAATTCACCCCTCCACTTT. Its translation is CASSGGAPYNSPLHF.

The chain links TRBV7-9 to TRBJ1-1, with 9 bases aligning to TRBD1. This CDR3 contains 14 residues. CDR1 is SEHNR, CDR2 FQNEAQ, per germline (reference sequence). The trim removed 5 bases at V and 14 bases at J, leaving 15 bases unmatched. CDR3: CASSPGTGNVGGFF. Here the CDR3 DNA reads TGTGCCAGCAGCCCCGGGACAGGGAACGTGGGAGGCTTCTTT.

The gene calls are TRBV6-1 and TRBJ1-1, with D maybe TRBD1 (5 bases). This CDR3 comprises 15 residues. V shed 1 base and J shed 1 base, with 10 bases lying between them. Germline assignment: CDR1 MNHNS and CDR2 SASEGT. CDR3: CASSEGRGGNTEAFF. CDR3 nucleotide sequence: TGTGCCAGCAGTGAAGGAAGGGGTGGGAACACTGAAGCTTTCTTT.

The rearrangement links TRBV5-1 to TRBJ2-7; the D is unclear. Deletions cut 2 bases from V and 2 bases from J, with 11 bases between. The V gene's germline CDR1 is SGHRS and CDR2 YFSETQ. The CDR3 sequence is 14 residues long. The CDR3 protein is CASSFDQATYEQYF. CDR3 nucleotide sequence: TGCGCCAGCAGCTTCGATCAGGCCACCTACGAGCAGTACTTC.

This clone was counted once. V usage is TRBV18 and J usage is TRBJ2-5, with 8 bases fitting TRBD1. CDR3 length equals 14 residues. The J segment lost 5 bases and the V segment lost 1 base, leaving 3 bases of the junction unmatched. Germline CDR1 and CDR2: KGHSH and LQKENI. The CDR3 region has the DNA TGTGCCAGCTCACCACAGGGACAGGCGGAGACCCAGTACTTC. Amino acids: CASSPQGQAETQYF.

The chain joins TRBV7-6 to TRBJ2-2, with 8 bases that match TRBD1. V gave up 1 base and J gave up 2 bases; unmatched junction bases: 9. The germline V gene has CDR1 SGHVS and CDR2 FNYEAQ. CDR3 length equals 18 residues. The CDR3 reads CASSLVGGQGRNTGELFF. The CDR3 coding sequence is TGTGCCAGCAGCTTAGTGGGAGGACAGGGTAGAAACACCGGGGAGCTGTTTTTT.

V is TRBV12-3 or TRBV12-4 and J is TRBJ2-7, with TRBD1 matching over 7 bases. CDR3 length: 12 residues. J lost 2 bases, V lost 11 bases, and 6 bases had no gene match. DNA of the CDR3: TGTGCCTCCGGGACAGCCACCTACGAGCAGTACTTC. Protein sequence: CASGTATYEQYF.

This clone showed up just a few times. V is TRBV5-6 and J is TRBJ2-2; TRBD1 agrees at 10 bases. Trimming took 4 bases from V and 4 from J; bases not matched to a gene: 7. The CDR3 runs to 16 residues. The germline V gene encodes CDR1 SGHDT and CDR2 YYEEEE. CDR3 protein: CASSLSDRGSTGELFF. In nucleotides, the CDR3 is TGTGCCAGCAGCCTTTCGGACAGGGGGAGCACCGGGGAGCTGTTTTTT. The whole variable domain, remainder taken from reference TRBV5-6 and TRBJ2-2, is DAGVTQSPTHLIKTRGQQVTLRCSPKSGHDTVSWYQQALGQGPQFIFQYYEEEERQRGNFPDRFSGHQFPNYSSELNVNALLLGDSALYLCASSLSDRGSTGELFFGEGSRLTVL.

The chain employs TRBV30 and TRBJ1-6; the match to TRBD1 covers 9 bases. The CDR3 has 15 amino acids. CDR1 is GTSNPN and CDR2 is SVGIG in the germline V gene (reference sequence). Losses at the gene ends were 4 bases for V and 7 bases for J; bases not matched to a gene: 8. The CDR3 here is CAWTQDRGGNSPLHF. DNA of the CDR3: TGTGCCTGGACCCAGGACAGGGGAGGCAATTCACCCCTCCACTTT.

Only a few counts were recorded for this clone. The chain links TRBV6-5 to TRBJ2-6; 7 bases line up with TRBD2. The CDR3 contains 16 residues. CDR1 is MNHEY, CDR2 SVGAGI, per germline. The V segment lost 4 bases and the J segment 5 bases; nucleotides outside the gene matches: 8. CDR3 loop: CASSSLAAVRANVLTF. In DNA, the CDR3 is TGTGCCAGCAGTTCCCTAGCGGCCGTTCGGGCCAACGTCCTGACTTTC.

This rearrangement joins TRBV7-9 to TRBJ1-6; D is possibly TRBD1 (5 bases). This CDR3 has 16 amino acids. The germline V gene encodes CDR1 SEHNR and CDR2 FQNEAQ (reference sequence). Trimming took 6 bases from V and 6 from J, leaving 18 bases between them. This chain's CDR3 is CASSPRTGEGNSPLHF. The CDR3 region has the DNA TGTGCCAGCAGTCCCCGCACGGGGGAGGGTAATTCACCCCTCCACTTT.

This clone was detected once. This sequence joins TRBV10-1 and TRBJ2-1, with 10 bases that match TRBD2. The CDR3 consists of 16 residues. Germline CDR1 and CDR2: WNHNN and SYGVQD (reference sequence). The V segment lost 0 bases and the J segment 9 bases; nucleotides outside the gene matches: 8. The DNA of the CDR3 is TGCGCCAGCAGTGAGTCGAGGGCTAGCGGGAGAGTTGAGCAGTTCTTC. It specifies CASSESRASGRVEQFF.

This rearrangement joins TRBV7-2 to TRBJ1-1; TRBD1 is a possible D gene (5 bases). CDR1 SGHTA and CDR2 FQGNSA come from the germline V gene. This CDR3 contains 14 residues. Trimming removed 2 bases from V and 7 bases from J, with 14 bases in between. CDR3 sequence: CASSLLGTLGEAFF. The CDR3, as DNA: TGTGCCAGCAGCTTACTAGGGACTCTCGGTGAAGCTTTCTTT. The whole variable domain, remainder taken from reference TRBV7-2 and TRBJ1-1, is GAGVSQSPSNKVTEKGKDVELRCDPISGHTALYWYRQSLGQGLEFLIYFQGNSAPDKSGLPSDRFSAERTGGSVSTLTIQRTQQEDSAVYLCASSLLGTLGEAFFGQGTRLTVV.

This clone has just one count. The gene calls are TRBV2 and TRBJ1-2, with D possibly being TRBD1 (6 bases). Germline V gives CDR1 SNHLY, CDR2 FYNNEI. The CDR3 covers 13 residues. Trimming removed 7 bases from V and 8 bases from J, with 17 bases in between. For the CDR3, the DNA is TGTGCCAGCACCGGGGGGCAGAGATTAGGCTACACCTTC. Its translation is CASTGGQRLGYTF.

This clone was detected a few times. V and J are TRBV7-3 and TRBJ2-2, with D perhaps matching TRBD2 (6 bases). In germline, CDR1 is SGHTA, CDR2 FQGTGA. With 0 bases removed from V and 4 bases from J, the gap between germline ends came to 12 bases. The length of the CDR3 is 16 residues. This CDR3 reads CASSLTHGGGTGELFF. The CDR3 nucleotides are TGTGCCAGCAGCTTAACGCACGGGGGTGGCACCGGGGAGCTGTTTTTT.

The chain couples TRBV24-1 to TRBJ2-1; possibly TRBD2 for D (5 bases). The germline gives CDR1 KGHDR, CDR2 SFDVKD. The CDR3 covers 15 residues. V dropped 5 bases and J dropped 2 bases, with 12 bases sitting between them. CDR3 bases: TGTGCCACCAGTGGGGAGAGGAGTACCTACAATGAGCAGTTCTTC. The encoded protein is CATSGERSTYNEQFF.

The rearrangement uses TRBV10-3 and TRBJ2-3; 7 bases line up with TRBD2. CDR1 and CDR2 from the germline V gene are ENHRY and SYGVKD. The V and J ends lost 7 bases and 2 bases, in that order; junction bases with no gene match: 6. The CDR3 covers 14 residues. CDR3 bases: TGTGCCATCACCTTTAGCGGGCCCACAGATACGCAGTATTTT. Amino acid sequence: CAITFSGPTDTQYF.

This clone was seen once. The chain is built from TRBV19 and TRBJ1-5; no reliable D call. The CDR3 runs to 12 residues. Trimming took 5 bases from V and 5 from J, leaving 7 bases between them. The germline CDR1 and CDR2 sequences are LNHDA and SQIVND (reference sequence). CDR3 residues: CASSAVHQPQHF. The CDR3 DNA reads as TGTGCCAGTAGTGCGGTACATCAGCCCCAGCATTTT.

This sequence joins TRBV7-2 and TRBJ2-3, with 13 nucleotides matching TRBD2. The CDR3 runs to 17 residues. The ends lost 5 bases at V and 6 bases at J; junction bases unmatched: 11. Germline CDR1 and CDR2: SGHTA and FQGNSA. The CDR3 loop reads CASSPISLAGGPDTQYF. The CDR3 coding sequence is TGTGCCAGCAGCCCAATATCACTAGCGGGAGGGCCCGATACGCAGTATTTT.

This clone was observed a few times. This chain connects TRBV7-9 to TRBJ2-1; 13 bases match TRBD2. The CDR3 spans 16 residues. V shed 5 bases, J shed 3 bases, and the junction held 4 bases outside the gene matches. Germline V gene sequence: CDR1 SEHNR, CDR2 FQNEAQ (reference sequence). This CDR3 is CASSPRTSGSYNEQFF. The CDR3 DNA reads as TGTGCCAGCAGCCCCCGGACTAGCGGGAGCTACAATGAGCAGTTCTTC.

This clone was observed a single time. The CDR3 DNA reads as TGTGCCAGCAGCTATACAGGGGTGAACTACAATGAGCAGTTCTTC. It codes for CASSYTGVNYNEQFF. The chain carries TRBV7-2 and TRBJ2-1; 7 nucleotides align to TRBD1. The ends lost 4 bases at V and 3 bases at J; junction bases unmatched: 6. The germline gives CDR1 SGHTA, CDR2 FQGNSA. The CDR3 has 15 residues.

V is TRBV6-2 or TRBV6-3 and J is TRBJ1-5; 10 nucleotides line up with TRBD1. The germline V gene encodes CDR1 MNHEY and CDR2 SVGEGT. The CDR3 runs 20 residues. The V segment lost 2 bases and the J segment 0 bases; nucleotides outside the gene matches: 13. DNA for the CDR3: TGTGCCAGCAGTTACCGCTGGGGACAGGGGTTATCCATTAGCAATCAGCCCCAGCATTTT. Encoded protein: CASSYRWGQGLSISNQPQHF.

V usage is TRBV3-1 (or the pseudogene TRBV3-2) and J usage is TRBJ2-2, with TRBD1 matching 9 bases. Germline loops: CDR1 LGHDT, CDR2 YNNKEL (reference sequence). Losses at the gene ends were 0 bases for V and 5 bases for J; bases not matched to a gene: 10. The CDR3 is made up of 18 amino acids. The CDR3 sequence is CASSQDPRGTGFTGELFF. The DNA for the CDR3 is TGTGCCAGCAGCCAAGATCCCCGTGGGACAGGGTTTACCGGGGAGCTGTTTTTT.